These 3 T cell receptor beta chains came from one sample sequenced in a study of blood T cells in healthy people across ages. Using a J-beta primer mix together with a sample-barcoded 5' primer, a second PCR was run for about 7 to 12 cycles. From the 5' RACE reads, TCRdb called clonotypes with MiXCR, one entry per CDR3 protein. The sample records approximately 800,000 distinct CDR3 sequences, approximately 55% being singletons. The sequencing input was blood. The receptors here all came from a man aged 80 or over in good health.

This clonotype was counted between two and nine times. Written as DNA, the CDR3 is TGTGCCAGCAGTTACTCAACTAGCGGGAGGCACGAGCAGTACTTC. Residues: CASSYSTSGRHEQYF. V is TRBV6-5 and J is TRBJ2-7, with 12 positions matching TRBD2. Germline CDR1 and CDR2: MNHEY and SVGAGI. V lost 0 bases, J lost 5 bases, and 2 bases stayed unmatched. The CDR3 contains 15 residues.

This clonotype was observed a handful of times. The gene calls are TRBV14 and TRBJ1-4, with D perhaps matching TRBD1 (5 bases). Germline CDR1 and CDR2: SGHDN and FVKESK. V lost 4 bases and J lost 5, with 8 bases in between. This CDR3 region has 13 residues. CDR3 DNA: TGTGCCAGCAGCCGAGGACAAAATGAAAAACTGTTTTTT. This sequence encodes CASSRGQNEKLFF. Full variable domain (missing parts from reference TRBV14 and TRBJ1-4): EAGVTQFPSHSVIEKGQTVTLRCDPISGHDNLYWYRRVMGKEIKFLLHFVKESKQDESGMPNNRFLAERTGGTYSTLKVQPAELEDSGVYFCASSRGQNEKLFFGSGTQLSVL.

Concerning this clonotype: One end of the junction is discordant with germline, which a read error may explain. The chain carries TRBV12-3 or TRBV12-4 and TRBJ2-5; 8 nucleotides match TRBD2. This CDR3 region has 17 residues. CDR3 region: CASSSKPGLGPWESQYF. The CDR3 DNA reads TGTGCCAGCAGTTCGAAACCGGGACTAGGACCCTGGGAGAGCCAGTACTTC.